This T cell receptor (beta chain) appears in the sequencing data of a study of shared clonotypes between healthy human individuals. Study details: Each donor's CD4 naive and CD4 memory cells filled three plates apiece, CD8 naive two, and CD8 memory one.

Naive CD8 cells were CD45RO-negative, positively selected for CCR7, excluding terminally differentiated effector memory CD45RA+ cells. On this clone: Its target is not known.

Findings of the study overall: Rarefaction analysis demonstrated incomplete sorted-subset sequencing notwithstanding large depth.

Produced via immunoSEQ multiplex PCR; TCRdb's table is partial and in-frame only. The sample includes about 2.2 million clones, about 94% of them seen just once. This CDR3 spans 17 amino acids. The trim removed 0 bases at V and 7 bases at J, leaving 14 bases unmatched. From germline, CDR1 is LGHNA and CDR2 YSLEER. Sequenced input: naive CD8+ T cells from PBMCs. The J gene is TRBJ2-7, the V gene TRBV4-3; 8 bases are shared with TRBD2. This TCR was sampled from a young man in good health. Some clones in this sample may be carry-over from other donors' samples. As DNA, the CDR3 is TGCGCCAGCAGCCAAGAGCGGGGGGTTCGAGCCCTGGGGGAGCAGTACTTC. Translating gives CASSQERGVRALGEQYF.